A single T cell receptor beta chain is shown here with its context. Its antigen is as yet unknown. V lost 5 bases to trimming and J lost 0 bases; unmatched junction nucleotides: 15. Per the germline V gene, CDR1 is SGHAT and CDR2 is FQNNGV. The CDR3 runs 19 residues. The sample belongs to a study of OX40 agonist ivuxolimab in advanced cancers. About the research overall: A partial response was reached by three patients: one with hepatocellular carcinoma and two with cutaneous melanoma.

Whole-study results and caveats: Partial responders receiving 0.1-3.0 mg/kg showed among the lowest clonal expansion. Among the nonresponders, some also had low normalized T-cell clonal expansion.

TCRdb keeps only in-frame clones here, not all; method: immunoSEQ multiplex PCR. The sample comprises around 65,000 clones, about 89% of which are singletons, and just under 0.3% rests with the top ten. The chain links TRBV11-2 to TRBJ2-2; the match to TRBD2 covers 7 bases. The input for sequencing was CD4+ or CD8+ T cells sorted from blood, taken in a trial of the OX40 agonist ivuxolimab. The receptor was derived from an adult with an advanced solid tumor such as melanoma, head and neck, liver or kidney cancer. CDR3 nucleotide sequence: TGTGCCAGCAGCCCGACAAGCCGTCCGGGACTATCGAACACCGGGGAGCTGTTTTTT. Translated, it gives CASSPTSRPGLSNTGELFF.